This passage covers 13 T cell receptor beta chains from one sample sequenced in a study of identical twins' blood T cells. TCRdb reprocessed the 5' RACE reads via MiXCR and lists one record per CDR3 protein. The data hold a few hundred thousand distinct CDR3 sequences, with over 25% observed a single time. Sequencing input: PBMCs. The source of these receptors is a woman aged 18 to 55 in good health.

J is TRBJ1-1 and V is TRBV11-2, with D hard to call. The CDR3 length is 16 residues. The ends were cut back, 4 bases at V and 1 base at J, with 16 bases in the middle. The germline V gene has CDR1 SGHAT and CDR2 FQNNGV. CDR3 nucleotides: TGTGCCAGCAGCTCCACATGGGAAACCAGGAACACTGAAGCTTTCTTT. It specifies CASSSTWETRNTEAFF. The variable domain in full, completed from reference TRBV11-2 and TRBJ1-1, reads EAGVAQSPRYKIIEKRQSVAFWCNPISGHATLYWYQQILGQGPKLLIQFQNNGVVDDSQLPKDRFSAERLKGVDSTLKIQPAKLEDSAVYLCASSSTWETRNTEAFFGQGTRLTVV.

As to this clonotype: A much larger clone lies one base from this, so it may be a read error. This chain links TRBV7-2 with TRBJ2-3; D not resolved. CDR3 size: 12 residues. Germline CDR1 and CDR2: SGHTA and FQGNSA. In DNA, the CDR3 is TGTGCCAGCAGCCCACACACGGATACGCATTATTTT. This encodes CASSPHTDTHYF.

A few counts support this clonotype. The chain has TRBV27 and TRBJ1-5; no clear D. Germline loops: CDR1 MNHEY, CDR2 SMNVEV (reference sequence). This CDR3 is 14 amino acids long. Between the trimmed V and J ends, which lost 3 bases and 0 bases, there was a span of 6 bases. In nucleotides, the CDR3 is TGTGCCAGCAGTTTCTCGGGTAGCAATCAGCCCCAGCATTTT. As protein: CASSFSGSNQPQHF.

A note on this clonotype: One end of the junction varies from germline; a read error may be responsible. CDR3 in amino acids: CASSFSQVGASGTDMQYF. The CDR3 bases are TGTGCCAGCAGCTTTTCTCAAGTTGGGGCTAGCGGGACAGATATGCAGTATTTT. V usage is TRBV11-2 and J usage is TRBJ2-3; 9 bases line up with TRBD2. Germline values: CDR1 SGHAT, CDR2 FQNNGV. The CDR3 has 18 amino acids.

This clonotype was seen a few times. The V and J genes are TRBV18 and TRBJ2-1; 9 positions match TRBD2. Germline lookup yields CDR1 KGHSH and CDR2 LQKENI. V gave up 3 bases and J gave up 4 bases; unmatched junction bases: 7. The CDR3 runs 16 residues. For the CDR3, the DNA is TGTGCCAGCTCACCGAGGAAGCGGGGGGAGTACAATGAGCAGTTCTTC. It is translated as CASSPRKRGEYNEQFF. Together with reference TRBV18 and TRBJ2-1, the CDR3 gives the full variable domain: NAGVMQNPRHLVRRRGQEARLRCSPMKGHSHVYWYRQLPEEGLKFMVYLQKENIIDESGMPKERFSAEFPKEGPSILRIQQVVRGDSAAYFCASSPRKRGEYNEQFFGPGTRLTVL.

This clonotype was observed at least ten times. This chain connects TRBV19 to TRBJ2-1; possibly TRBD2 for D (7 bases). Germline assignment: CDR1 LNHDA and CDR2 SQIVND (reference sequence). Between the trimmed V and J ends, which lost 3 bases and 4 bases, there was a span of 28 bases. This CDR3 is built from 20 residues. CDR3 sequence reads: CASSIEGGTSNMGRYNEQFF. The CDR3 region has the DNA TGTGCCAGTAGTATTGAGGGGGGGACCTCCAACATGGGGCGTTACAATGAGCAGTTCTTC. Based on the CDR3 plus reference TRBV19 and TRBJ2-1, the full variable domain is DGGITQSPKYLFRKEGQNVTLSCEQNLNHDAMYWYRQDPGQGLRLIYYSQIVNDFQKGDIAEGYSVSREKKESFPLTVTSAQKNPTAFYLCASSIEGGTSNMGRYNEQFFGPGTRLTVL.

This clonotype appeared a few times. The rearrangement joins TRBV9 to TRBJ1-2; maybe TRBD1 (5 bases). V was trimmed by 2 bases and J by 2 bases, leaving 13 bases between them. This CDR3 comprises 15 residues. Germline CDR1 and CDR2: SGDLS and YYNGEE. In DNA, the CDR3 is TGTGCCAGCAGCGTTCGTCCAGGGACGAACTATGGCTACACCTTC. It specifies CASSVRPGTNYGYTF.

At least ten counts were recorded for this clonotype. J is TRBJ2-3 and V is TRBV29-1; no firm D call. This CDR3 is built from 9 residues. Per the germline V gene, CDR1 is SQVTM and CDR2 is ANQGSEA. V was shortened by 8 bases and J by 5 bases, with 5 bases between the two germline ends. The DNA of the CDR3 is TGCAGCTGGGGAGATACGCAGTATTTT. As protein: CSWGDTQYF.

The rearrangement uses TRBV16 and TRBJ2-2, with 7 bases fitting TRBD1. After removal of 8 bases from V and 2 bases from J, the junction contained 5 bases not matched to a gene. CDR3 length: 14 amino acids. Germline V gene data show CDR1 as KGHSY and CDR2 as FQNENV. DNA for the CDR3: TGTGCCAGCCAACAGGGGTTAAACACCGGGGAGCTGTTTTTT. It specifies CASQQGLNTGELFF.

The CDR3 DNA reads as TGCAGTGCTAGATCCCCGGACGGATTACTCGGCTACACCTTC. It yields the protein CSARSPDGLLGYTF. The genes are TRBV20-1 and TRBJ1-2; D unresolved. Trimming took 2 bases from V and 8 from J, leaving 18 bases between them. Germline CDR1 DFQATT, CDR2 SNEGSKA (reference sequence). The CDR3 is made up of 14 amino acids.

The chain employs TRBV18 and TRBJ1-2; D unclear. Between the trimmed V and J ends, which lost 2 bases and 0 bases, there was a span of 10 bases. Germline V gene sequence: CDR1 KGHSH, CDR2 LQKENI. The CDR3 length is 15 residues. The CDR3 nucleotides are TGTGCCAGCTCACCAGTTCCGGTTTCTAACTATGGCTACACCTTC. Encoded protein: CASSPVPVSNYGYTF.

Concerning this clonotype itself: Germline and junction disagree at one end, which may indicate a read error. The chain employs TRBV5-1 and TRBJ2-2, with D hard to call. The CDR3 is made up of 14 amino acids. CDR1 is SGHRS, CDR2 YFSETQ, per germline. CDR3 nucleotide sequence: TGCACCAGCAGCTTGGGATTAAACACCGGGGAGCTGTTTTTT. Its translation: CTSSLGLNTGELFF.

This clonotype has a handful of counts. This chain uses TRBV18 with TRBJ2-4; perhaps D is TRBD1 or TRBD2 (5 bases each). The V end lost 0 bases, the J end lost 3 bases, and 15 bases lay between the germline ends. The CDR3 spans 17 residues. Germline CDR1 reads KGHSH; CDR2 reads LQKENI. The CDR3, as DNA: TGTGCCAGCTCACCACCCGGGGCGAGGTTAGGCAAAAACATTCAGTACTTC. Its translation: CASSPPGARLGKNIQYF.